What follows describes a single T cell receptor (beta chain). Its antigen remains unknown. V gave up 0 bases and J gave up 4 bases, with 9 bases separating them. Germline V gives CDR1 SGHRS, CDR2 YFSETQ. The CDR3 is 14 amino acids. The data are from a study of neurological immune-mediated disorders. Findings and caveats of the study: Expanded clones shared no CDR3 amino acid sequences across subjects, suggesting private repertoires in all groups.

The cDNA came from 5'RACE with 10-nucleotide random UMIs. Each CDR3 protein gets one entry after TCRdb re-called the 5' RACE reads with MiXCR. The table has roughly 31,000 distinct CDR3 sequences, around 4.5% seen once; the top ten hold under 30%. The chain uses TRBV5-1 and TRBJ2-3; no clear D gene. The sequenced sample was PBMCs. The receptor was derived from a man younger than 35 in good health. This chain's CDR3 is CASSLALVPDTQYF. CDR3 DNA sequence: TGCGCCAGCAGCTTGGCTTTGGTCCCAGATACGCAGTATTTT.